The next 25 T cell receptor beta chains were all read from a single sample in a study of T-cell reconstitution after alpha-beta-depleted transplantation in children. Library preparation (for TCRbeta) was performed with unique molecular identifiers. MiXCR, applied by TCRdb to the PCR reads, yields one record per CDR3 protein. The sample has approximately 980,000 distinct CDR3 sequences, about 29% seen once. Here the sequenced sample was PBMCs, mostly from graft donor cells, taken 360 days after TCRalphabeta/CD19-depleted stem cell transplant. The receptor source for this set is a boy under two years old who had a stem cell transplant for SCID, so the T cells may come from the graft donor.

The rearrangement links TRBV7-8 to TRBJ2-5, with 7 positions matching TRBD1. The CDR3 runs 13 residues. Germline V gives CDR1 SGHVS, CDR2 FQNEAQ. V shed 6 bases, J shed 4 bases, and the junction held 5 bases outside the gene matches. CDR3 DNA: TGTGCCAGCAGATACTACAGGGGAGAGACCCAGTACTTC. Its protein is CASRYYRGETQYF. Combining the CDR3 with reference TRBV7-8 and TRBJ2-5 gives the whole variable domain GAGVSQSPRYKVAKRGQDVALRCDPISGHVSLFWYQQALGQGPEFLTYFQNEAQLDKSGLPSDRFFAERPEGSVSTLKIQRTQQEDSAVYLCASRYYRGETQYFGPGTRLLVL.

The chain couples TRBV4-1 to TRBJ2-2; perhaps TRBD1 as D (7 bases). The germline gives CDR1 MGHRA, CDR2 YSYEKL. V lost 1 base, J lost 3 bases, and 15 bases lay in between. The CDR3 is made up of 17 amino acids. CDR3 nucleotide sequence: TGCGCCAGCAGCCAAGGGAGGGGGCGTGGAGACACCGGGGAGCTGTTTTTT. Its translation: CASSQGRGRGDTGELFF.

As DNA, the CDR3 is TGCGCCAGCAGCCAAGAGGGAGGGGGGGCACGGATCTACACTGAAGCTTTCTTT. Translated, it gives CASSQEGGGARIYTEAFF. The V call is TRBV4-1, the J call TRBJ1-1; weak D call: TRBD1 (6 bases). Germline V CDR1 and CDR2: MGHRA, YSYEKL. The V end was cut by 0 bases, the J end by 3 bases, with 20 bases between. This CDR3 comprises 18 residues.

This chain links TRBV6-2 or TRBV6-3 with TRBJ2-5; unclear D gene. The CDR3 is 17 amino acids. Per the germline V gene, CDR1 is MNHEY and CDR2 is SVGEGT. Between the trimmed V and J ends, which lost 0 bases and 0 bases, there was a span of 14 bases. CDR3 amino acids: CASSYSLRVKYQETQYF. CDR3 DNA: TGTGCCAGCAGTTACTCCCTAAGGGTAAAGTACCAAGAGACCCAGTACTTC.

The chain couples TRBV5-8 to TRBJ1-5; perhaps TRBD1 as D (5 bases). This CDR3 has 17 residues. Looked up from germline, CDR1 is SGHTS and CDR2 is YDEGEE. The V end lost 3 bases, the J end lost 5 bases, and 21 bases lay between the germline ends. CDR3 nucleotide sequence: TGTGCCAGCAGCTGGGCCATTGGGAGGGGAACCCATCAGCCCCAGCATTTT. It specifies CASSWAIGRGTHQPQHF.

This clonotype was detected only a few times. The rearrangement uses TRBV4-3 and TRBJ2-1; 11 nucleotides align to TRBD2. J lost 3 bases, V lost 0 bases, and 7 bases had no gene match. The CDR3 is 18 amino acids. Germline-derived CDR1 and CDR2 are LGHNA and YSLEER. This CDR3 is CASSQDPPTSGSYNEQFF. As DNA, the CDR3 is TGCGCCAGCAGCCAAGATCCCCCCACTAGCGGGAGCTACAATGAGCAGTTCTTC.

Of note for this clonotype: A read error may account for a junction end that differs from germline. This chain uses TRBV20-1 with TRBJ2-7; 7 positions agree with TRBD1. The CDR3 spans 18 residues. Germline CDR1 is DFQATT and CDR2 is SNEGSKA (reference sequence). CDR3 region: CSASDPGQHVSSSYERYF. CDR3 bases: TGCAGTGCTAGTGACCCGGGACAGCACGTTTCAAGCTCCTACGAGCGGTACTTC.

This clonotype came up a few times. The V and J genes are TRBV24-1 and TRBJ2-2; 9 positions match TRBD1. Germline loops: CDR1 KGHDR, CDR2 SFDVKD. Losses at the gene ends were 4 bases for V and 2 bases for J; bases not matched to a gene: 4. The CDR3 has 16 amino acids. The CDR3 region is CATSETTGGNTGELFF. The CDR3 coding sequence is TGTGCCACCAGTGAAACGACAGGGGGAAACACCGGGGAGCTGTTTTTT.

The J gene is TRBJ2-2, the V gene TRBV25-1, with TRBD2 matching over 8 bases. Germline V gene lookup returns CDR1 MGHDK and CDR2 SYGVNS. Trimming took 6 bases from V and 5 from J; bases not matched to a gene: 8. The CDR3 is made up of 15 amino acids. The CDR3 coding sequence is TGTGCCAGCAGCCTAGCGGGCGTTAGAACCGGGGAGCTGTTTTTT. Its translation: CASSLAGVRTGELFF.

The chain carries TRBV20-1 and TRBJ1-1; D is perhaps TRBD1 (6 bases). The CDR3 has 13 amino acids. Trimming pared 6 bases from V and 3 bases from J, leaving 14 bases between. The germline CDR1 and CDR2 sequences are DFQATT and SNEGSKA (reference sequence). This CDR3 reads CSAPVPGDTEAFF. CDR3 in DNA: TGCAGTGCGCCGGTTCCAGGGGACACTGAAGCTTTCTTT.

The CDR3 DNA follows: TGTGCCAGCAAGTACGGGCTATCCTATAATTCACCCCTCCACTTT. Residues: CASKYGLSYNSPLHF. This rearrangement joins TRBV27 to TRBJ1-6; D uncertain. The germline CDR1 and CDR2 sequences are MNHEY and SMNVEV (reference sequence). The CDR3 loop spans 15 amino acids. V gave up 7 bases and J gave up 1 base, with 11 bases separating them.

This rearrangement joins TRBV4-2 to TRBJ1-2; perhaps TRBD1 as D (5 bases). Germline values: CDR1 LGHNA, CDR2 YNFKEQ. The CDR3 length is 14 residues. The V end lost 2 bases, the J end lost 3 bases, and 10 bases lay between the germline ends. The DNA of the CDR3 is TGTGCCAGCAGCCAAAGGGACGGCGACTATGGCTACACCTTC. Protein: CASSQRDGDYGYTF.

This clonotype has only a few counts. The V call is TRBV12-3 or TRBV12-4, the J call TRBJ1-2; D is unresolved. This CDR3 is built from 11 residues. V was shortened by 3 bases and J by 7 bases, with 6 bases between the two germline ends. CDR3 in amino acids: CASSFNRGYTF. CDR3 nucleotide sequence: TGTGCCAGCAGTTTCAACCGTGGCTACACCTTC.

This clonotype was observed a single time. V is TRBV30 and J is TRBJ2-7, with D possibly called TRBD1 or TRBD2 (6 bases each). The CDR3 totals 13 residues. Trimming shortened V by 4 bases and J by 2 bases, and 12 bases separated the two germline ends. Germline-derived CDR1 and CDR2 are GTSNPN and SVGIG (reference sequence). The CDR3 coding sequence is TGTGCCTGGAACCCGGGGGCTACCTACGAGCAGTACTTC. This translates into CAWNPGATYEQYF.

The rearrangement uses TRBV4-3 and TRBJ1-1, with TRBD1 matching 8 bases. After removal of 2 bases from V and 3 bases from J, the junction contained 5 bases not matched to a gene. The CDR3 is 15 residues long. The germline CDR1 and CDR2 sequences are LGHNA and YSLEER. The CDR3 here is CASSQLDRGDTEAFF. The CDR3, as DNA: TGCGCCAGCAGCCAACTAGACAGGGGCGACACTGAAGCTTTCTTT.

This clonotype appeared a few times. The chain uses TRBV12-3 or TRBV12-4 and TRBJ1-2, with TRBD1 as a possible D gene (5 bases). The CDR3 runs to 17 residues. Trimming cost V 2 bases and J 0 bases, with 16 bases left between them. The CDR3, as DNA: TGTGCCAGCAGTTTATTCGTCCAGGGAAGATCTAACTATGGCTACACCTTC. It encodes CASSLFVQGRSNYGYTF.

This chain joins TRBV4-1 and TRBJ2-1; 10 bases align to TRBD2. The CDR3 consists of 15 residues. V dropped 3 bases and J dropped 8; count of bases not matched to a gene: 7. Germline assignment: CDR1 MGHRA and CDR2 YSYEKL. CDR3 sequence reads: CASSQSGGASYEQFF. In nucleotides, the CDR3 is TGCGCCAGCAGCCAGAGCGGGGGGGCCAGCTATGAGCAGTTCTTC.

There are a few counts of this clonotype. V is TRBV5-1 and J is TRBJ2-7; 7 bases line up with TRBD1. CDR1 and CDR2 (germline): SGHRS, YFSETQ. V was pared by 3 bases and J by 4 bases, with 7 bases of the junction left unmatched. The CDR3 is 14 residues long. The CDR3 sequence: CASSYAGGVYEQYF. In DNA, the CDR3 is TGCGCCAGCAGCTATGCAGGGGGAGTATACGAGCAGTACTTC.

This clonotype was recorded a few times. The CDR3 sequence: CASSFSGANTGELFF. The CDR3 DNA reads as TGTGCCAGCAGTTTTTCCGGGGCGAACACCGGGGAGCTGTTTTTT. V is TRBV12-3 or TRBV12-4 and J is TRBJ2-2; D perhaps matches TRBD2 (5 bases). Deletions cut 3 bases from V and 0 bases from J, with 8 bases between. The length of the CDR3 is 15 residues.

V is TRBV5-1 and J is TRBJ2-4, with 7 bases identical to TRBD2. After removal of 0 bases from V and 8 bases from J, the junction contained 11 bases not matched to a gene. The CDR3 sequence is 16 residues long. The germline V gene has CDR1 SGHRS and CDR2 YFSETQ. The CDR3 DNA follows: TGCGCCAGCAGCTTGGCGGGGGGACGAACCGGACACATTCAGTACTTC. Amino acids: CASSLAGGRTGHIQYF.

This clonotype has a single count. The gene calls are TRBV28 and TRBJ2-3; D possibly matches TRBD1 or TRBD2 (5 bases each). There are 16 residues in the CDR3. Looked up from germline, CDR1 is MDHEN and CDR2 is SYDVKM. Trimming cost V 6 bases and J 1 base, with 17 bases left between them. The CDR3, as DNA: TGTGCCAGCAGCCGGGACGATTTAGGGCGCACAGATACGCAGTATTTT. Amino acids: CASSRDDLGRTDTQYF.

In its sample, this clonotype was seen a few times. Here the CDR3 reads CASGRGSGELFF. The CDR3 DNA follows: TGTGCCAGCGGGCGGGGGTCCGGGGAGCTGTTTTTT. The V gene is TRBV6-5, the J gene TRBJ2-2, with 7 bases aligning to TRBD2. The CDR3 is 12 amino acids. Unmatched junction bases numbered 3, after V lost 8 bases and J lost 6 bases. Looked up from germline, CDR1 is MNHEY and CDR2 is SVGAGI.

This chain links TRBV7-7 with TRBJ2-2, with D uncertain. Per the germline V gene, CDR1 is SSHAT and CDR2 is FNYEAQ (reference sequence). V was clipped by 1 base and J by 7 bases, with 7 bases between them. CDR3 length: 13 amino acids. CDR3 nucleotide sequence: TGTGCCAGCAGCTTAGTAGTAAACGGGGAGCTGTTTTTT. This encodes CASSLVVNGELFF.

This chain joins TRBV3-1 and TRBJ2-7; either TRBD1 or TRBD2 may fit D (5 bases each). CDR1 and CDR2 (germline): LGHDT, YNNKEL (reference sequence). CDR3 length equals 17 residues. V was pared by 1 base and J by 2 bases, with 18 bases between. The CDR3 DNA follows: TGTGCCAGCAGCCAAGGTCGGAAAAGGGGAGCAGCCTACGAGCAGTACTTC. Translating it yields CASSQGRKRGAAYEQYF.

In its sample, this clonotype was seen a few times. The V gene is TRBV28, the J gene TRBJ2-7; D not certain. V was cut by 5 bases and J by 2 bases, with 19 bases left in between. The CDR3 contains 16 residues. The V gene's germline CDR1 is MDHEN and CDR2 SYDVKM. The CDR3 DNA is TGTGCCAGCAGTGTCCGACTTGGAATTAATACCTACGAGCAGTACTTC. Translating it yields CASSVRLGINTYEQYF.